This T cell receptor (beta chain) derives from a study of blood T cell repertoires in COVID-19. The wider study: The cDNA or gDNA used as material had been derived from T cells, B-cell-depleted T cells, or PBMCs.

J gave up 6 bases and V 6 bases, and 6 bases lay outside the gene matches. This CDR3 is 13 amino acids long. CDR1 is LGHNT, CDR2 FRNRAP, per germline. This clone has just a few counts. Per the original data handling: Cell counts per sample came from amplifying reference gene primers. This table comes from immunoSEQ multiplex PCR, and its TCRdb copy is limited to in-frame clones, with some not included. V, J and clone size are those of that table, while D and trimming were read from the DNA. The table has over 200,000 clones, about 70% seen once; the top ten hold about 3.5%. The sample consisted of peripheral blood. The receptor was isolated from a woman of 80 years or more with acute or convalescent COVID-19. The V call is TRBV12-5, the J call TRBJ1-1, with TRBD1 identical over 8 bases. CDR3 nucleotide sequence: TGTGCTAGTGGGACAGGGGCAGCGGCTGAAGCTTTCTTT. This gives the protein CASGTGAAAEAFF.